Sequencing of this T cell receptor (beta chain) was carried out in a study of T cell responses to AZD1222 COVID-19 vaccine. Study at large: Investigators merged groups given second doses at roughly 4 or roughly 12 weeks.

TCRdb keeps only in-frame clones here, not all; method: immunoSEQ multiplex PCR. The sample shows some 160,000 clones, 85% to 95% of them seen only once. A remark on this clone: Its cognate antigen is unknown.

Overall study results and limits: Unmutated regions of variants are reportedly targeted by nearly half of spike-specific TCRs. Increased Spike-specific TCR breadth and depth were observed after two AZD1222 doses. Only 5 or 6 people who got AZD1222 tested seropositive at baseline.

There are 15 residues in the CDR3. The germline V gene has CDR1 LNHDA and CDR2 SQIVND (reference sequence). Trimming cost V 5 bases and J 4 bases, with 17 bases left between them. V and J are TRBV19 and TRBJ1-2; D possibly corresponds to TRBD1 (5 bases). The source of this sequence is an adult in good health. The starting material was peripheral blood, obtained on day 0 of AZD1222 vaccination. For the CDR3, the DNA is TGTGCCAGTAGTCGCGCCGGGACGCAGGTCTATGGCTACACCTTC. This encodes CASSRAGTQVYGYTF.